This T cell receptor (beta chain) derives from a study of T cells in Graves' hyperthyroidism and ophthalmopathy. The study, taken as a whole, reports: Model output signaled ophthalmopathy a median 6.5 months ahead of onset.

Ten or more counts support this clonotype. Its antigen remains unknown. TCR beta CDR3 sequences were amplified from RNA transcripts. When the TCR CDR3 underwent first-round RT-PCR, the HTBI primer set was used. TCRdb re-analysed the multiplex PCR reads in MiXCR, keeping a single row per CDR3 protein. The table records some 350,000 distinct CDR3 sequences, 19% of them present only once. V was cut by 1 base and J by 4 bases, with 13 bases left in between. This CDR3 region has 15 residues. Stable disease denoted Graves' hyperthyroidism without ophthalmopathy progression within 18 months. The TCR sequence derives from a woman aged 18-35 years with Graves' hyperthyroidism. The genes are TRBV12-3 or TRBV12-4 and TRBJ1-2; D is uncertain. Input material: blood. The CDR3 loop reads CASSLGFSLRYGYTF. CDR3 coding DNA: TGTGCCAGCAGTTTAGGTTTCAGCCTCCGCTATGGCTACACCTTC.